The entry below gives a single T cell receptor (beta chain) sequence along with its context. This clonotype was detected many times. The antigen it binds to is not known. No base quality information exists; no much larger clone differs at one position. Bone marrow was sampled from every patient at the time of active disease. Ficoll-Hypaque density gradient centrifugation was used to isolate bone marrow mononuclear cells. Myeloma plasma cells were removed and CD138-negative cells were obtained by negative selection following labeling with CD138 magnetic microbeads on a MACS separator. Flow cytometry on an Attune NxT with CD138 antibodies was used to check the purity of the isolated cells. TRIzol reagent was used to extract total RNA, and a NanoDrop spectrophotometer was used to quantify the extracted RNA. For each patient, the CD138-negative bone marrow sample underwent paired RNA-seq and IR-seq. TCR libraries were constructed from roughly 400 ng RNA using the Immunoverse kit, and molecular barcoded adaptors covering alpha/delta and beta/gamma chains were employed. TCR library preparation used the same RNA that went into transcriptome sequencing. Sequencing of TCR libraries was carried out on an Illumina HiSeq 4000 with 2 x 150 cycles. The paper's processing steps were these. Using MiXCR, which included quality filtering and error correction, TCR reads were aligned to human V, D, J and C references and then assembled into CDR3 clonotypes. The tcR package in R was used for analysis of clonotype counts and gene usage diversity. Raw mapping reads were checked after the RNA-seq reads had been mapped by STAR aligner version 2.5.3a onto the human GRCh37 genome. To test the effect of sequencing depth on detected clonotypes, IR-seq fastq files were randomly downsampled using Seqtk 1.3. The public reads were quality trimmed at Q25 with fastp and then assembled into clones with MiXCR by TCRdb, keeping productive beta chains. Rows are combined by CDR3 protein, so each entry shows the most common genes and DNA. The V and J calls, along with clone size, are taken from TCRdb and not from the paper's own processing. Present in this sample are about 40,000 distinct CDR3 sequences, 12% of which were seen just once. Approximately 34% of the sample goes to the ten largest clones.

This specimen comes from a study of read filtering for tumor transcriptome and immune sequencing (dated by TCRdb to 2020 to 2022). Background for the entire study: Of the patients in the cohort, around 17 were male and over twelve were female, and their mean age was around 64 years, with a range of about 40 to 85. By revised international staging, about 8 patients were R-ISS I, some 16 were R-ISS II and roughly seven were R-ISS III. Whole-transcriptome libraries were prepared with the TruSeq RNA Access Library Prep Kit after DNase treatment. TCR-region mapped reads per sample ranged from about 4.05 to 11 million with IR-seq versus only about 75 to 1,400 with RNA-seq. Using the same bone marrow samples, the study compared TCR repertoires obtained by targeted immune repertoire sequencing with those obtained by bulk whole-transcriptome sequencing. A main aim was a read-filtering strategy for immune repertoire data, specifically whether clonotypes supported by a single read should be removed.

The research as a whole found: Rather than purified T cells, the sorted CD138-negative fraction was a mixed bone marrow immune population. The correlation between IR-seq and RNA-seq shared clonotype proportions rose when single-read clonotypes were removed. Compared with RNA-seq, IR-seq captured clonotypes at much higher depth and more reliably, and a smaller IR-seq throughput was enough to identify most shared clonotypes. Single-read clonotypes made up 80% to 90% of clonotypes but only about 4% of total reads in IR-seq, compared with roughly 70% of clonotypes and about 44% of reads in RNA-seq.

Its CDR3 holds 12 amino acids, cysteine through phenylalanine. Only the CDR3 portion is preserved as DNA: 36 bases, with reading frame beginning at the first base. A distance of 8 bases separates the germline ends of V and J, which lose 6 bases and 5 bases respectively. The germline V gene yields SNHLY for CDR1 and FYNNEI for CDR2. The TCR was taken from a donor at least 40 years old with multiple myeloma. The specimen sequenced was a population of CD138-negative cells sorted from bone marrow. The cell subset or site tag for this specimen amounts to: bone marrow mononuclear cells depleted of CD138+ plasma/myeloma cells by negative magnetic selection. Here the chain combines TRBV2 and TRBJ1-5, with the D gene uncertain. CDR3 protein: CASSGPYQPQHF. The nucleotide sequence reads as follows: TGTGCCAGCAGCGGGCCATATCAGCCCCAGCATTTT.